Listed below are T cell receptor beta chains from one sample, sequenced in a study of T cell changes during pregnancy in multiple sclerosis. Profiled with immunoSEQ multiplex PCR; TCRdb holds only in-frame clones, not every one. In the table there are 60,000 to 75,000 clones, roughly 92% of which are singletons. The sequencing here drew on peripheral blood, taken in the second trimester of pregnancy. The receptors derive from a female donor with multiple sclerosis, enrolled in a pregnancy study. The CDR3 runs from the conserved cysteine through the conserved F or W. D genes are given only for firm matches. Not all rows give a size; the values are once, few, many and, for expanded clones, a class.

d_gene,j_gene,v_gene,abundance,CDR3nt,CDR3aa
TRBD2,TRBJ2-1,TRBV5-4,-,TGTGCCAGCAGCCAGACTAGCGGGAGCAGCAATGAGCAGTTCTTC,CASSQTSGSSNEQFF
-,TRBJ2-7,TRBV7-2,-,TGTGCCAGCAGCTTAGATTCGGGCGGGGTTCTCTACGAGCAGTACTTC,CASSLDSGGVLYEQYF
TRBD1,TRBJ1-1,TRBV7-3,-,TGTGCCAGCAGCACCAGGGGGCTGTCGTCTGAAGCTTTCTTT,CASSTRGLSSEAFF
-,TRBJ1-1,TRBV14,-,TGTGCCAGCAGCCAGCCAGGACACGAGAACACTGAAGCTTTCTTT,CASSQPGHENTEAFF
-,TRBJ2-2,TRBV2,-,TGTGCCAGCACCACGACAAGGGGTTCGGGGGAGCTGTTTTTT,CASTTTRGSGELFF
-,TRBJ2-2,TRBV7-6,-,TGTGCCAGCAGCTCACTTCGGGGCACCGGGGAGCTGTTTTTT,CASSSLRGTGELFF
-,TRBJ1-1,TRBV27,-,TGTGCCAGCAGCCTTTCCCGGGGACTTAAGGAAGCTTTCTTT,CASSLSRGLKEAFF
-,TRBJ1-5,TRBV14,-,TGTGCCAGCAGCCAAGGTATATATAGCAATCAGCCCCAGCATTTT,CASSQGIYSNQPQHF
TRBD2,TRBJ2-3,TRBV2,once,TGTGCCAGCAGTGAAGCGCGCCTAGCGGGGGGCTCCGACACAGATACGCAGTATTTT,CASSEARLAGGSDTDTQYF
TRBD2,TRBJ2-3,TRBV4-2,few,TGTGCCAGCAGCCCAAGCGGGAGTGAGCAGTATTTT,CASSPSGSEQYF
TRBD2,TRBJ2-3,TRBV6-4,-,TGTGCCAGCAGTGACTCCGCGGGGGGGCCAGATACGCAGTATTTT,CASSDSAGGPDTQYF
-,TRBJ2-2,TRBV4-2,-,TGTGCCAGCAGCCAAGTCAGGGAACTTGGTACCGGGGAGCTGTTTTTT,CASSQVRELGTGELFF
-,TRBJ1-1,TRBV29-1,-,TGCAGCGTTAGGGGAGGTAACACTGAAGCTTTCTTT,CSVRGGNTEAFF
-,TRBJ2-7,TRBV5-6,-,TGTGCCAGCAGCTTGCCGGCCAGGGGAAACGAGCAGTACTTC,CASSLPARGNEQYF
-,TRBJ1-3,TRBV7-9,-,TGTGCCAGCAGCCGCTCCGGACAGGGAAACACCATATATTTT,CASSRSGQGNTIYF
TRBD1,TRBJ1-5,TRBV6-5,-,TGTGCCAGCAGTAGCCGACAGGGAAAACAGCCCCAGCATTTT,CASSSRQGKQPQHF
TRBD2,TRBJ2-3,TRBV5-1,-,TGCGCCAGCACTCCCCGAGGACTAGCATTAAATTCAGATACGCAGTATTTT,CASTPRGLALNSDTQYF
-,TRBJ2-6,TRBV19,-,TGTGCCAGTAGTATAGACGGGTCTGGGGCCAACGTCCTGACTTTC,CASSIDGSGANVLTF
TRBD1,TRBJ2-7,TRBV2,-,TGTGCCAGCATCCCGACAGGGTCAAGCGAGCAGTACTTC,CASIPTGSSEQYF
TRBD1,TRBJ2-1,TRBV10-3,-,TGTGCCATCAGTCCAGGGGGCAATTTTAATGAGCAGTTCTTC,CAISPGGNFNEQFF
TRBD1,TRBJ1-2,TRBV9,-,TGTGCCAGCAGCGCACAGGGGACCTATGGCTACACCTTC,CASSAQGTYGYTF
-,TRBJ1-1,TRBV7-9,few,TGTGCCAGCAGCTTTACTAACCCCGGGGACACTGAAGCTTTCTTT,CASSFTNPGDTEAFF
-,TRBJ1-2,TRBV2,-,TGTGCCAGCAGTGAGGGTAGACAGTATGGCTACACCTTC,CASSEGRQYGYTF